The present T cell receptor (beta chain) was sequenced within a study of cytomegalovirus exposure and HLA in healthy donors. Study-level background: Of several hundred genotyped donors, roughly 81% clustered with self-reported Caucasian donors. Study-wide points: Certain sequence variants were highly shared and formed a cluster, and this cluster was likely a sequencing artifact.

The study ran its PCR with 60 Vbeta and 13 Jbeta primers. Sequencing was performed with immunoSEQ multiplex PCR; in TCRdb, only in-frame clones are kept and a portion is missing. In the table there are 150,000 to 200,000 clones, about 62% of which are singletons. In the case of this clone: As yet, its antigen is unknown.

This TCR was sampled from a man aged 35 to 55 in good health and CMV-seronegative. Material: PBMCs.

This CDR3 reads CASSLHPSSQGPGNTIYF. The CDR3, as DNA: TGTGCCAGCAGCTTACATCCCTCTTCGCAGGGCCCCGGAAACACCATATATTTT. The chain has TRBV7-2 and TRBJ1-3; TRBD1 is a possible D gene (5 bases). Trimming stripped 2 bases from V and 4 bases from J, with 21 bases between. This CDR3 has 18 residues. Germline V lookup: CDR1 SGHTA, CDR2 FQGNSA.